The clone carrying this TCR beta chain was detected a few times. These data belong to a study of blood T cell repertoires in COVID-19. Turning to the study itself: PBMCs, B-cell-depleted T cells, or T cells were the source of the cDNA or gDNA that made up the material.

Germline V gene sequence: CDR1 SGHNT, CDR2 YYREEE (reference sequence). The CDR3 length is 16 residues. V was clipped by 3 bases and J by 8 bases; unmatched bases: 14. This table comes from immunoSEQ multiplex PCR, and its TCRdb copy is limited to in-frame clones, with some not included. This table has about 280,000 clones, 85% appearing once. Material for sequencing was PBMCs or T cells enriched from blood (not recorded which). This receptor was identified in a woman in her fifties or sixties who had recovered from COVID-19. J is TRBJ1-2 and V is TRBV5-4; 9 bases align to TRBD1. The CDR3 nucleotides read TGTGCCAGCAGCTGGGACAGGGACGCCCAAATAGGGGGCTACACCTTC. Its translation: CASSWDRDAQIGGYTF.